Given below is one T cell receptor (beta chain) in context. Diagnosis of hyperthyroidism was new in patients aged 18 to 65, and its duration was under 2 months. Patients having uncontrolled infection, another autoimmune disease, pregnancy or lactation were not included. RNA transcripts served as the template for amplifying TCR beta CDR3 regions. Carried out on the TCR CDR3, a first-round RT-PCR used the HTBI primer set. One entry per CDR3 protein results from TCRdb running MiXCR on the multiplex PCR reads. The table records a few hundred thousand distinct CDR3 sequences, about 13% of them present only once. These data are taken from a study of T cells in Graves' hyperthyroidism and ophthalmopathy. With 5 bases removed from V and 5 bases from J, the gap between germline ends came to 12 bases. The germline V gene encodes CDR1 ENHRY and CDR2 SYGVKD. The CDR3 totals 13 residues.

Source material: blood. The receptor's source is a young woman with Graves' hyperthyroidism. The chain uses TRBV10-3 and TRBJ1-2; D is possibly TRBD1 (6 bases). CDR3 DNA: TGTGCCATCAGTAGGGGGGAGGGGTATGGCTACACCTTC. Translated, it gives CAISRGEGYGYTF.